The T cell receptor beta chain described here comes from a study of T-cell memory formation after mild COVID-19. Amplification by 5'RACE using constant-segment primers produced TCR alpha and TCR beta cDNA libraries that carried sample barcodes and UMIs. TCRdb called the 5' RACE reads again in MiXCR, with one record for every CDR3 protein. This table has hundreds of thousands of distinct CDR3 sequences, approximately 8% appearing once. Concerning this clonotype itself: Its cognate antigen is unknown.

Study results and limitations: Clones contracting day 15 to 85 were balanced CD4/CD8; later expanders leaned CD4+.

The V and J ends lost 8 bases and 6 bases, in that order; junction bases with no gene match: 6. The CDR3 sequence is 13 residues long. Germline CDR1 is ENHRY and CDR2 is SYGVKD. The rearrangement uses TRBV10-3 and TRBJ2-2; 7 bases map to TRBD2. The TCR originated in a man aged 18 to 30 who had mild COVID-19 (a few samples of this study predate the infection). Cell type and time point are not known. The sequencing sample was made of PBMCs or a T cell subset sorted from them (not recorded which). The CDR3, as DNA: TGTGCCATCCGAGCGGGGATGGCCGGGGAGCTGTTTTTT. This codes for CAIRAGMAGELFF.